These 14 T cell receptor beta chains share one sample of origin, sequenced in a study of T-cell memory formation after mild COVID-19. TCRdb independently ran MiXCR on the 5' RACE reads; one entry per CDR3 protein. The table shows hundreds of thousands of distinct CDR3 sequences, with more than 15% occurring only once. The sequenced sample consisted of PBMCs or a T cell subset sorted from them (not recorded which). The receptors here all came from an adult woman who had mild COVID-19 (a few samples of this study predate the infection). Cell type and time point are not known.

This clonotype was counted a few times. CDR3 coding DNA: TGTGCCAGCAGCCCGGGACTAGCGGGGATCACAGATACGCAGTATTTT. Translation gives CASSPGLAGITDTQYF. The chain carries TRBV7-6 and TRBJ2-3; TRBD2 matches at 13 bases. The J segment lost 2 bases and the V segment lost 5 bases, leaving 4 bases of the junction unmatched. The germline CDR1 and CDR2 sequences are SGHVS and FNYEAQ. The CDR3 consists of 16 residues.

The chain joins TRBV19 to TRBJ2-7; 14 bases match TRBD2. The ends lost 6 bases at V and 7 bases at J; junction bases unmatched: 8. Germline V gene data show CDR1 as LNHDA and CDR2 as SQIVND (reference sequence). This CDR3 region has 15 residues. Here the CDR3 DNA reads TGTGCCAGTAGCCAGAGGACTAGCGGGAGGAAGGAGCAGTACTTC. Residues: CASSQRTSGRKEQYF.

This clonotype appeared a few times. The J gene is TRBJ2-7, the V gene TRBV4-1, with a tentative D call TRBD2 (5 bases). V was pared by 1 base and J by 3 bases, with 7 bases between. The CDR3 length is 13 residues. Germline-derived CDR1 and CDR2 are MGHRA and YSYEKL. This CDR3 reads CASSQAGNYEQYF. The CDR3 nucleotides read TGCGCCAGCAGCCAAGCGGGGAACTACGAGCAGTACTTC.

The chain employs TRBV20-1 and TRBJ1-6; D is unclear. Per germline, CDR1 DFQATT and CDR2 SNEGSKA (reference sequence). The CDR3 covers 13 residues. Trimming removed 6 bases at V and 8 bases at J, with 14 bases between. This chain's CDR3 is CSAPGSAYSPLHF. The CDR3 nucleotides read TGCAGTGCCCCGGGGTCCGCTTATTCACCCCTCCACTTT.

This clonotype has only a few counts. The rearrangement uses TRBV7-2 and TRBJ2-5, with D uncertain. The germline V gene encodes CDR1 SGHTA and CDR2 FQGNSA. The CDR3 extends over 13 amino acids. V was trimmed by 4 bases and J by 2 bases, leaving 8 bases between them. CDR3 protein: CASSSRAQETQYF. DNA for the CDR3: TGTGCCAGCAGCTCACGGGCGCAAGAGACCCAGTACTTC.

This clonotype has a handful of counts. V gene TRBV7-2 combines with J gene TRBJ2-2, with D unresolved. V was pared by 0 bases and J by 2 bases, with 7 bases between. Looked up from germline, CDR1 is SGHTA and CDR2 is FQGNSA. CDR3 length equals 15 residues. CDR3 sequence reads: CASSLALGNTGELFF. The DNA of the CDR3 is TGTGCCAGCAGCTTAGCGCTTGGTAACACCGGGGAGCTGTTTTTT.

This clonotype was found a few times. This chain uses TRBV27 with TRBJ2-7; the D gene is possibly TRBD1 (6 bases). The CDR3 loop spans 15 amino acids. The ends were cut back, 0 bases at V and 3 bases at J, with 12 bases in the middle. Germline V CDR1 and CDR2: MNHEY, SMNVEV (reference sequence). DNA of the CDR3: TGTGCCAGCAGTTTATCGGGGGCGGTAAACTACGAGCAGTACTTC. Translating gives CASSLSGAVNYEQYF.

This clonotype showed up just a few times. The V and J genes are TRBV29-1 and TRBJ1-1; tentatively, D is TRBD1 (5 bases). The CDR3 is made up of 14 amino acids. V lost 4 bases to trimming and J lost 3 bases, with 15 bases between them. The germline CDR1 and CDR2 sequences are SQVTM and ANQGSEA. CDR3 sequence: CSVVNRGAYTEAFF. The CDR3 bases are TGCAGCGTTGTTAATAGGGGCGCCTACACTGAAGCTTTCTTT.

In this sample, this clonotype turned up a few times. The chain joins TRBV7-9 to TRBJ2-3; D possibly corresponds to TRBD2 (6 bases). The CDR3 has 16 residues. Trimming removed 5 bases from V and 1 base from J, with 16 bases in between. CDR1 and CDR2 from the germline V gene are SEHNR and FQNEAQ (reference sequence). CDR3: CASSHVSKRGTDTQYF. In DNA form, the CDR3 reads TGTGCCAGCAGCCACGTCTCTAAGCGGGGCACAGATACGCAGTATTTT.

This clonotype was recorded a few times. This chain uses TRBV6-1 with TRBJ1-3; TRBD1 might be the D (5 bases). V gave up 2 bases and J gave up 1 base, with 12 bases separating them. The CDR3 spans 16 residues. Germline CDR1 and CDR2: MNHNS and SASEGT. CDR3 DNA sequence: TGTGCCAGCAGTGAAAGGCCCGGGGGATCTGGAAACACCATATATTTT. Its protein is CASSERPGGSGNTIYF.

A few counts support this clonotype. This rearrangement joins TRBV18 to TRBJ2-5, with D maybe TRBD1 (6 bases). Looked up from germline, CDR1 is KGHSH and CDR2 is LQKENI. Trimming took off 2 bases at V and 5 bases at J, with 12 bases between the two ends. There are 14 residues in the CDR3. CDR3 sequence (DNA): TGTGCCAGCTCACCAGACGACAGGATGGAGACCCAGTACTTC. Amino acids: CASSPDDRMETQYF.

This clonotype appeared many times. The chain uses TRBV5-1 and TRBJ1-1; 7 bases line up with TRBD1. This CDR3 has 13 amino acids. Per germline, CDR1 SGHRS and CDR2 YFSETQ. With V trimmed by 4 bases and J by 1 base, 1 base remained unmatched. CDR3 sequence reads: CASSDRANTEAFF. In DNA form, the CDR3 reads TGCGCCAGCAGCGACAGGGCGAACACTGAAGCTTTCTTT.

The rearrangement joins TRBV15 to TRBJ1-1, with no clear D. CDR1 and CDR2 (germline): LNHNV, YYDKDF (reference sequence). Trimming removed 6 bases from V and 2 bases from J, with 13 bases in between. This CDR3 is built from 14 residues. CDR3 coding DNA: TGTGCCACCAGGGTTGGGGTTGAAAACACTGAAGCTTTCTTT. Translated: CATRVGVENTEAFF.

This chain links TRBV14 with TRBJ2-7; TRBD1 aligns across 9 bases. The trim removed 4 bases at V and 4 bases at J, leaving 11 bases unmatched. The CDR3 is 16 residues long. Germline V CDR1 and CDR2: SGHDN, FVKESK. CDR3 protein: CASSPRDRAGQYEQYF. The CDR3 DNA reads TGTGCCAGCAGCCCTCGGGACAGGGCGGGACAATACGAGCAGTACTTC.